The 12 T cell receptor beta chains reported below all come from one sample, sequenced in a study of beta chain features in type 1 diabetes. No antigen has been identified for these receptors. Study-level points and caveats: Significant though moderate, a shortening of TCRB CDR3s appeared in all four CD4+ subsets of Type 1 diabetes patients.

Sequencing targeted expressed TCRB transcripts, as all isolated RNA had been reverse transcribed. Profiled with immunoSEQ multiplex PCR; TCRdb holds only in-frame clones, not every one. The sample contains some 700,000 clones, around an eighth of which appear only once. Material for sequencing was naive CD4+ T cells from blood. Source of these receptors: a man aged 18 to 35 with type 1 diabetes.

This clone came up a few times. V gene TRBV9 combines with J gene TRBJ1-1; TRBD1 agrees at 7 bases. Per germline, CDR1 SGDLS and CDR2 YYNGEE. Losses at the gene ends were 3 bases for V and 2 bases for J; bases not matched to a gene: 13. The CDR3 extends over 17 amino acids. The DNA of the CDR3 is TGTGCCAGCAGCGCCAGCCCCACCCGGGACAGAAACACTGAAGCTTTCTTT. It codes for CASSASPTRDRNTEAFF.

The chain uses TRBV27 and TRBJ2-1, with D maybe TRBD1 (6 bases). Germline-derived CDR1 and CDR2 are MNHEY and SMNVEV (reference sequence). The CDR3 length is 15 residues. V lost 5 bases and J lost 8, with 19 bases in between. In DNA, the CDR3 is TGTGCCAGCAGTCCCCGGACAGTCTCGGCCCATGAGCAGTTCTTC. Encoded protein: CASSPRTVSAHEQFF.

A few counts support this clone. The chain uses TRBV7-2 and TRBJ2-7; D is perhaps TRBD1 or TRBD2 (6 bases each). Between the trimmed V and J ends, which lost 7 bases and 9 bases, there was a span of 19 bases. CDR1 SGHTA and CDR2 FQGNSA come from the germline V gene. This CDR3 comprises 13 residues. CDR3 sequence: CASILQPGARQYF. CDR3 nucleotide sequence: TGTGCCAGCATACTGCAACCGGGGGCGAGGCAGTACTTC.

V gene TRBV6-6 combines with J gene TRBJ1-1; possibly TRBD1 for D (5 bases). Germline V gene data show CDR1 as MNHNY and CDR2 as SVGAGI (reference sequence). This CDR3 is 15 amino acids long. Trimming removed 4 bases from V and 1 base from J, with 13 bases in between. The CDR3 is CASSWGRGSNTEAFF. In DNA, the CDR3 is TGTGCCAGCAGTTGGGGTAGGGGCTCGAACACTGAAGCTTTCTTT.

The V gene is TRBV10-3, the J gene TRBJ1-2; TRBD1 agrees at 7 bases. The germline V gene has CDR1 ENHRY and CDR2 SYGVKD. The V and J ends lost 2 bases and 6 bases, in that order; junction bases with no gene match: 6. The CDR3 is made up of 14 amino acids. CDR3 DNA: TGTGCCATCAGTGAGCCGCGACAGGGCCATGGCTACACCTTC. The encoded protein is CAISEPRQGHGYTF.

CDR3 residues: CASSSPGYSNQPQHF. The DNA for the CDR3 is TGTGCCAGCAGTTCCCCAGGGTATAGCAATCAGCCCCAGCATTTT. J is TRBJ1-5 and V is TRBV28, with D possibly matching TRBD1 (5 bases). Deletions cut 4 bases from V and 0 bases from J, with 10 bases between. Per the germline V gene, CDR1 is MDHEN and CDR2 is SYDVKM. The length of the CDR3 is 15 residues.

This clone showed up just a few times. The chain has TRBV29-1 and TRBJ2-5; TRBD1 agrees at 9 bases. The CDR3 length is 17 residues. The junction had 17 bases not matched to a gene; V was cut back by 7 bases and J by 2 bases. Germline V gene data show CDR1 as SQVTM and CDR2 as ANQGSEA. CDR3 sequence (DNA): TGCAGCGCCGCCCCGGGACAGGGCATAAGGGGGCAAGAGACCCAGTACTTC. This sequence encodes CSAAPGQGIRGQETQYF.

Only a few counts were recorded for this clone. The chain combines TRBV5-1 with TRBJ2-3; no firm D call. Trimming shortened V by 3 bases and J by 0 bases, and 8 bases separated the two germline ends. CDR3 length: 14 amino acids. CDR1 and CDR2 from the germline V gene are SGHRS and YFSETQ. CDR3: CASSSSTSTDTQYF. The DNA for the CDR3 is TGCGCCAGCAGCTCCTCGACAAGCACAGATACGCAGTATTTT. Filled out from reference TRBV5-1 and TRBJ2-3, the complete variable domain reads KAGVTQTPRYLIKTRGQQVTLSCSPISGHRSVSWYQQTPGQGLQFLFEYFSETQRNKGNFPGRFSGRQFSNSRSEMNVSTLELGDSALYLCASSSSTSTDTQYFGPGTRLTVL.

The V and J genes are TRBV4-1 and TRBJ2-1; 9 bases map to TRBD2. CDR1 and CDR2 from the germline V gene are MGHRA and YSYEKL. V dropped 4 bases and J dropped 7; count of bases not matched to a gene: 8. The CDR3 is made up of 15 amino acids. The chain's CDR3 is CASSRQGSGGNEQFF. Here the CDR3 DNA reads TGCGCCAGCAGCCGACAGGGCAGCGGGGGGAATGAGCAGTTCTTC.

The rearrangement uses TRBV5-4 and TRBJ2-3; TRBD2 is a possible D gene (5 bases). Germline loops: CDR1 SGHNT, CDR2 YYREEE (reference sequence). Trimming took off 3 bases at V and 6 bases at J, with 11 bases between the two ends. The CDR3 is 13 amino acids. Here the CDR3 DNA reads TGTGCCAGCAGCTACGAACGGGGTGATACGCAGTATTTT. It encodes CASSYERGDTQYF.

The V and J genes are TRBV30 and TRBJ2-1; a possible D gene is TRBD1 (6 bases). Per the germline V gene, CDR1 is GTSNPN and CDR2 is SVGIG (reference sequence). The CDR3 length is 18 residues. Trimming took 3 bases from V and 3 from J, leaving 24 bases between them. This chain's CDR3 is CAWRRKTGNIVRYNEQFF. CDR3 nucleotide sequence: TGTGCCTGGAGACGAAAGACAGGTAATATCGTACGCTACAATGAGCAGTTCTTC.

The V gene is TRBV27, the J gene TRBJ1-5, with D possibly being TRBD1 (6 bases). CDR1 is MNHEY, CDR2 SMNVEV, per germline (reference sequence). V gave up 4 bases and J gave up 8 bases, with 15 bases separating them. The CDR3 consists of 14 residues. The CDR3, as DNA: TGTGCCAGCAGTTCCATACAGGGAGGGAAGCCCCAGCATTTT. Translated: CASSSIQGGKPQHF.